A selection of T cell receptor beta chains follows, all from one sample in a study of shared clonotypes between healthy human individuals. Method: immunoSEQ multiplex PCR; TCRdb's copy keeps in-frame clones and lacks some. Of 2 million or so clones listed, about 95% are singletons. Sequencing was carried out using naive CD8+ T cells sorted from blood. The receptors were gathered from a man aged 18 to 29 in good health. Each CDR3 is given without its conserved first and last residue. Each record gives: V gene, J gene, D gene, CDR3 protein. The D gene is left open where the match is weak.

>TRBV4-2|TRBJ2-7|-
ASSQETSFYEQY
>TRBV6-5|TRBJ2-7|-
ASSYTGPASYEQY
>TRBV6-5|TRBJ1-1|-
ASSSGVNTEAF
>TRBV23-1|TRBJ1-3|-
ASSPRPSGNTIY
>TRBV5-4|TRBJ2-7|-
ASSVGLLSYEQY
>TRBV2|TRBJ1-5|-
ASSLTESNQPQH
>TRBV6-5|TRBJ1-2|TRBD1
ASSPSGTGYYGYT
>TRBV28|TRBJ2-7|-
ASSLYRSGAYEQY
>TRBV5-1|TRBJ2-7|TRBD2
ASRLEGTSANEQY
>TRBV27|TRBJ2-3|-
ASSSTRYRTDTQY
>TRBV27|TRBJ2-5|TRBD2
ASSLDPPRLAGGQETQY
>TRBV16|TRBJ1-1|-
ASQIIENTEAF
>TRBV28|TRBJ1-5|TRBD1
ASRSGTDSNQPQH
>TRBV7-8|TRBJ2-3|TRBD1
ASSLVGTGSTDTQY
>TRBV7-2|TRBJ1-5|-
ASSPDSPNQPQH
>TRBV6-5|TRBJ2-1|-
ASAYGGPAYNEQF
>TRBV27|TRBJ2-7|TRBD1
ASSYNRGREQY
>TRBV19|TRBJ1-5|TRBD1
ASSPPTGVVGNQPQH
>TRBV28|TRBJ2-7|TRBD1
ASSAGTGVPEQY
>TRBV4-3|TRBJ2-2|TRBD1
ASSPWTGGDAGELF
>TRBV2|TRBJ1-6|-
ASTYQIGTLH
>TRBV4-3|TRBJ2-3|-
ASSQDLGNTQY
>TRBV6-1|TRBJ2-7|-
ASSESGGSSYEQY
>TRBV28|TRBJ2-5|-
ASSFPHKGETQY
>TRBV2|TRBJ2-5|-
ASSDRLEGSIRETQY
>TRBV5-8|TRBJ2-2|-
ASSPDSLTNTGELF
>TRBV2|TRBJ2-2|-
ASSDPGQGGELF
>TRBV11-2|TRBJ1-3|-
ASSLFKGASSGNTIY
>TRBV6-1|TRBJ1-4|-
ASSEWQFNEKLF
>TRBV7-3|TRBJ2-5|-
ASISRRPQETQY
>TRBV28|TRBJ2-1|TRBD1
ASSSYRGSSYNEQF
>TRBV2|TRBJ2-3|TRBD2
ASSPTSGSVDTQY
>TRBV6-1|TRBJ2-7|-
ASRPRNGSYHEQY
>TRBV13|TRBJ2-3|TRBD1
ASSLDITGGNVMQY
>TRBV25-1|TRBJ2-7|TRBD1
ASSGDRGTYEQY
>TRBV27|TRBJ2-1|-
ASSPLGAIAYNEQF
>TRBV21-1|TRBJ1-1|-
ASSAQGQANHPEAF
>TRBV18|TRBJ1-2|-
ASHPPGQSSYGYT
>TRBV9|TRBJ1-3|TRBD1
ASSAQGASGNTIY
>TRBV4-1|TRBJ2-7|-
ASSQVAQSSYEQY
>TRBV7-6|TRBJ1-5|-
ASSLGGLNQPQH
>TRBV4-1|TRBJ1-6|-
ASSQFQGVALH
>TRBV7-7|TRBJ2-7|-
ASSSSPGYEQY
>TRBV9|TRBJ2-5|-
ASSVGRSLQETQY